The 10 T cell receptor beta chains below all came from one sample that was sequenced in a study of cytomegalovirus exposure and HLA in healthy donors. The primer mix had 60 Vbeta and 13 Jbeta primers. Data came from immunoSEQ multiplex PCR; TCRdb stores just in-frame clones and leaves some out. The repertoire includes 100,000 to 150,000 clones, 81% of them detected once, and more than 3% sits in the top ten. Sequenced material: PBMCs. The receptors stem from a man aged 18 to 29 in good health and CMV-seropositive.

V and J are TRBV4-2 and TRBJ2-7, with 9 bases lining up with TRBD1. Per germline, CDR1 LGHNA and CDR2 YNFKEQ. The CDR3 is made up of 18 amino acids. J was trimmed by 2 bases and V by 1 base; bases with no gene match: 12. The CDR3 here is CASSQGGGIGQGTYEQYF. The CDR3, as DNA: TGTGCCAGCAGCCAAGGCGGAGGTATCGGACAGGGGACCTACGAGCAGTACTTC.

The genes are TRBV4-1 and TRBJ2-3, with a tentative D call TRBD1 (5 bases). CDR3 length: 17 residues. V dropped 0 bases and J dropped 0 bases, with 13 bases sitting between them. CDR1 is MGHRA and CDR2 is YSYEKL in the germline V gene. This CDR3 is CASSQDPARASTDTQYF. As DNA, the CDR3 is TGCGCCAGCAGCCAAGATCCCGCCAGGGCGAGCACAGATACGCAGTATTTT.

The chain recombines TRBV12-5 with TRBJ2-5; D is possibly TRBD2 (5 bases). Germline V lookup: CDR1 LGHNT, CDR2 FRNRAP. V was clipped by 7 bases and J by 5 bases, with 8 bases between them. The CDR3 is 11 residues long. CDR3: CASAGGETQYF. In DNA form, the CDR3 reads TGTGCTAGTGCCGGCGGGGAGACCCAGTACTTC. Based on the CDR3 plus reference TRBV12-5 and TRBJ2-5, the full variable domain is DARVTQTPRHKVTEMGQEVTMRCQPILGHNTVFWYRQTMMQGLELLAYFRNRAPLDDSGMPKDRFSAEMPDATLATLKIQPSEPRDSAVYFCASAGGETQYFGPGTRLLVL.

There are a few counts of this clone. The chain combines TRBV9 with TRBJ2-1, with TRBD1 identical over 8 bases. V was pared by 0 bases and J by 7 bases, with 3 bases of the junction left unmatched. The germline V gene encodes CDR1 SGDLS and CDR2 YYNGEE. This CDR3 is built from 14 residues. The CDR3 DNA is TGTGCCAGCAGCGTAGGGCAGGGGGCGAATGAGCAGTTCTTC. It specifies CASSVGQGANEQFF.

J is TRBJ1-3 and V is TRBV4-1, with D unclear. Germline V lookup: CDR1 MGHRA, CDR2 YSYEKL. This CDR3 spans 20 amino acids. V was pared by 4 bases and J by 0 bases, with 25 bases between. The DNA for the CDR3 is TGCGCCAGCAGCCGAGACTCCTCCGGGTCCACAACGTCCTCTGGAAACACCATATATTTT. Translating gives CASSRDSSGSTTSSGNTIYF.

The table lists this clone with a few counts. This sequence joins TRBV7-9 and TRBJ2-3, with TRBD1 matching over 9 bases. Looked up from germline, CDR1 is SEHNR and CDR2 is FQNEAQ (reference sequence). The J segment lost 3 bases and the V segment lost 4 bases, leaving 8 bases of the junction unmatched. This CDR3 region has 16 residues. CDR3 bases: TGTGCCAGCAGCTCGGACAGGGGTTTAAGGACAGATACGCAGTATTTT. It specifies CASSSDRGLRTDTQYF. The whole variable domain, remainder taken from reference TRBV7-9 and TRBJ2-3, is DTGVSQNPRHKITKRGQNVTFRCDPISEHNRLYWYRQTLGQGPEFLTYFQNEAQLEKSRLLSDRFSAERPKGSFSTLEIQRTEQGDSAMYLCASSSDRGLRTDTQYFGPGTRLTVL.

The chain joins TRBV10-3 to TRBJ2-3, with a possible D match to TRBD1 (5 bases). Germline V gene sequence: CDR1 ENHRY, CDR2 SYGVKD. Trimming removed 6 bases at V and 6 bases at J, with 16 bases between. The CDR3 has 14 amino acids. The CDR3 DNA follows: TGTGCCATCAGCGATCCAGGGAAGGGGGATACGCAGTATTTT. Amino acid sequence: CAISDPGKGDTQYF.

This chain links TRBV7-2 with TRBJ2-2, with TRBD2 matching 15 bases. V dropped 5 bases and J dropped 6; count of bases not matched to a gene: 7. This CDR3 is 17 amino acids long. The germline CDR1 and CDR2 sequences are SGHTA and FQGNSA. CDR3 region: CASSTGLAGGGAGELFF. The CDR3 region has the DNA TGTGCCAGCAGCACGGGACTAGCGGGGGGAGGGGCCGGGGAGCTGTTTTTT.

To note about this clone: An end of the junction does not agree with germline; a read error may underlie this. This rearrangement joins TRBV7-9 to TRBJ2-5, with 8 bases matching TRBD1. Germline CDR1 reads SEHNR; CDR2 reads FQNEAQ (reference sequence). The CDR3 is 16 residues long. CDR3 residues: CSSSYENRGFGETQYF. The CDR3 DNA reads TGTTCCAGCAGCTATGAGAACAGGGGGTTCGGGGAGACCCAGTACTTC.

V gene TRBV4-3 combines with J gene TRBJ2-3, with D unclear. CDR1 is LGHNA, CDR2 YSLEER, per germline. Trimming took off 1 base at V and 3 bases at J, with 5 bases between the two ends. The CDR3 sequence is 13 residues long. In nucleotides, the CDR3 is TGCGCCAGCAGCCAAGGGCCGACAGATACGCAGTATTTT. Amino acid sequence: CASSQGPTDTQYF.